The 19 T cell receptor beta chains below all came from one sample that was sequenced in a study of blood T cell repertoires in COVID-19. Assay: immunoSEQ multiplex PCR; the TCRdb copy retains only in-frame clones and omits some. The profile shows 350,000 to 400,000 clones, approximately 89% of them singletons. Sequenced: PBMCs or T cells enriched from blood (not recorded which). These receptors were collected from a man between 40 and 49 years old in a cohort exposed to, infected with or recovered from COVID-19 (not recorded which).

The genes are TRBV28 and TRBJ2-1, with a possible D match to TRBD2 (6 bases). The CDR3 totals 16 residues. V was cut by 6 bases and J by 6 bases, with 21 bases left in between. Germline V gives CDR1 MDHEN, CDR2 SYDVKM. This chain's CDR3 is CASSSLVGGTLNEQFF. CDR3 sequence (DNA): TGTGCCAGCAGCTCTCTCGTCGGCGGGACTCTCAATGAGCAGTTCTTC.

The CDR3 loop reads CASSSPRGTSGYEQYF. The CDR3 DNA follows: TGTGCCAGCAGCTCACCGCGAGGTACTAGCGGCTACGAGCAGTACTTC. The rearrangement joins TRBV11-1 to TRBJ2-7; 8 positions match TRBD2. The germline V gene has CDR1 SGHAT and CDR2 FQDESV (reference sequence). Losses at the gene ends were 4 bases for V and 3 bases for J; bases not matched to a gene: 11. This CDR3 has 16 residues.

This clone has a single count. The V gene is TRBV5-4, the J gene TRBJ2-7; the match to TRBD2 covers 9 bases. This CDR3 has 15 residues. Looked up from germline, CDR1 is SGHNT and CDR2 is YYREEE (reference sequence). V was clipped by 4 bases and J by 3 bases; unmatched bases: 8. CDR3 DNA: TGTGCCAGCAGCGGAGCCGGGACTAGCAGCTACGAGCAGTACTTC. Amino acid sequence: CASSGAGTSSYEQYF.

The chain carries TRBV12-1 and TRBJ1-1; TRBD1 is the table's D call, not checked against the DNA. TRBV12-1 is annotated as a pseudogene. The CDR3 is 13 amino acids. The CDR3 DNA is TGTGCCAGCAGCTTGGGACAGGAGATTGAAGCTTTCTTT. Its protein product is CASSLGQEIEAFF.

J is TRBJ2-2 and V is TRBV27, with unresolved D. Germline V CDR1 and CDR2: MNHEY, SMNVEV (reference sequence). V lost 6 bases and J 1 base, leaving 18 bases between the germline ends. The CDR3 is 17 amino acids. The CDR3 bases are TGTGCCAGCAGGCCTTTTGGCGGAAAAATGAACACCGGGGAGCTGTTTTTT. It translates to CASRPFGGKMNTGELFF.

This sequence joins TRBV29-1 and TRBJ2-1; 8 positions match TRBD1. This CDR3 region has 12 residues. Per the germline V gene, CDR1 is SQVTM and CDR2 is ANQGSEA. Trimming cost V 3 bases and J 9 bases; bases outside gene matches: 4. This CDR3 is CSVEQGAFEQFF. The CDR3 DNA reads TGCAGCGTTGAGCAGGGGGCCTTTGAGCAGTTCTTC.

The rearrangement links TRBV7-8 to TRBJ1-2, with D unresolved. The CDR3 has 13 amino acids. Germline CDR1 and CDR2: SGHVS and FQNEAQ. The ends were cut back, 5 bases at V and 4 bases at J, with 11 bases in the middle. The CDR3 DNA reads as TGTGCCAGCAGCGGCCAGATTACCTATGGCTACACCTTC. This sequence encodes CASSGQITYGYTF. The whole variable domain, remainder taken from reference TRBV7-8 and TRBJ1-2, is GAGVSQSPRYKVAKRGQDVALRCDPISGHVSLFWYQQALGQGPEFLTYFQNEAQLDKSGLPSDRFFAERPEGSVSTLKIQRTQQEDSAVYLCASSGQITYGYTFGSGTRLTVV.

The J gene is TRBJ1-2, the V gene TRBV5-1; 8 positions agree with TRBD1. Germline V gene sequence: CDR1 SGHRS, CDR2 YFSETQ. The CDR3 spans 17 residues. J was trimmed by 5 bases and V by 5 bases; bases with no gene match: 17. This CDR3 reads CASSRSPDQGAEYGYTF. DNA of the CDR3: TGCGCCAGCAGTCGATCACCGGATCAGGGGGCTGAGTATGGCTACACCTTC.

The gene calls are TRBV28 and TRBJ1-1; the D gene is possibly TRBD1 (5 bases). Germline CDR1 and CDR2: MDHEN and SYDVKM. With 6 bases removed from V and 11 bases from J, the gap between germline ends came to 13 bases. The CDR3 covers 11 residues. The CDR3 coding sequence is TGTGCCAGCAGGGGCAGGGAGGGTGCTTTCTTT. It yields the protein CASRGREGAFF.

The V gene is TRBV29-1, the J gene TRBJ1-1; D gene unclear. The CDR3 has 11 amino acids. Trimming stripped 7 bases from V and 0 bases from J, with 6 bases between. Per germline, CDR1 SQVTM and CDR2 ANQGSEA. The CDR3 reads CSGRLNTEAFF. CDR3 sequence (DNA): TGCAGCGGCAGATTGAACACTGAAGCTTTCTTT.

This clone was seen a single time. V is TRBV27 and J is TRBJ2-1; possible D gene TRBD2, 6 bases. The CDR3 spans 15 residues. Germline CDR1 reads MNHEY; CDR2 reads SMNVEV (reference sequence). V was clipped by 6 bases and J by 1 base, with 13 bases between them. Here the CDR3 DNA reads TGTGCCAGCAGACCGGGGGTTGCGTCCTACAATGAGCAGTTCTTC. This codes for CASRPGVASYNEQFF.

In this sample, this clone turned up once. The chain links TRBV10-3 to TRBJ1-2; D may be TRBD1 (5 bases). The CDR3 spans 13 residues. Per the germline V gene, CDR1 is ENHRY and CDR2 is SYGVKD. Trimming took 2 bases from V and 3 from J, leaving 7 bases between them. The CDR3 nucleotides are TGTGCCATCAGTGAGAAGGGGTACTATGGCTACACCTTC. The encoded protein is CAISEKGYYGYTF.

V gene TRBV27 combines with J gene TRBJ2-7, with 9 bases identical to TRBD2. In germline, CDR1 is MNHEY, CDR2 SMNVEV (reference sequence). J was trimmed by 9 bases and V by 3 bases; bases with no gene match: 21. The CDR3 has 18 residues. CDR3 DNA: TGTGCCAGCAGTTTCTATCGGGGGGGTCTGGCGGGAGGGTCGTGGCAGTACTTC. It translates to CASSFYRGGLAGGSWQYF.

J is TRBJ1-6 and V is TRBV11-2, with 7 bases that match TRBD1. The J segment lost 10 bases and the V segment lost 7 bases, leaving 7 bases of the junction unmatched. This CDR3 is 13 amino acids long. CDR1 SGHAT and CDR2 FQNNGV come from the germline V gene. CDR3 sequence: CASTYQGGSPLHF. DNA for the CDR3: TGTGCCAGCACCTACCAGGGGGGATCACCCCTCCACTTT. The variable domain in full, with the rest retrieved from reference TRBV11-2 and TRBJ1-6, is EAGVAQSPRYKIIEKRQSVAFWCNPISGHATLYWYQQILGQGPKLLIQFQNNGVVDDSQLPKDRFSAERLKGVDSTLKIQPAKLEDSAVYLCASTYQGGSPLHFGNGTRLTVT.

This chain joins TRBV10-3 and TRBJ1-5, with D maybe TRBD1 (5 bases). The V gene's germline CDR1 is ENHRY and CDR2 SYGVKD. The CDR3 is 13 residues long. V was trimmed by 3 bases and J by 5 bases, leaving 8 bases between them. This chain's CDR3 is CAISDRGDQPQHF. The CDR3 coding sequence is TGTGCCATCAGTGATCGGGGGGATCAGCCCCAGCATTTT.

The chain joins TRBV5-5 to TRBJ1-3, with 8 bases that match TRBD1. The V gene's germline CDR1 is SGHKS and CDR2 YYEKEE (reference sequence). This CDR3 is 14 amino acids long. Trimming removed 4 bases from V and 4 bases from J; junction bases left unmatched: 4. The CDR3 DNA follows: TGTGCCAGCAGCGCCGGGACAGGCGGAAACACCATATATTTT. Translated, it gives CASSAGTGGNTIYF.

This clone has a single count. CDR3 DNA sequence: TGTGCCAGCAGTTCCCCCGGGACAGGGGGCGGCTACACCTTC. This gives the protein CASSSPGTGGGYTF. The rearrangement uses TRBV27 and TRBJ1-2, with TRBD1 matching over 12 bases. Germline V gene lookup returns CDR1 MNHEY and CDR2 SMNVEV (reference sequence). The CDR3 spans 14 residues. The junction had 5 bases not matched to a gene; V was cut back by 4 bases and J by 8 bases.

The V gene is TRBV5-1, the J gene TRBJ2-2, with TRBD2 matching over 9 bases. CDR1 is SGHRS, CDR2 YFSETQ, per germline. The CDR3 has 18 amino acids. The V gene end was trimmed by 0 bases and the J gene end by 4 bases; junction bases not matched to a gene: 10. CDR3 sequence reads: CASSLVGGRAGGTGELFF. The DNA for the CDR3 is TGCGCCAGCAGCTTGGTCGGCGGGAGGGCTGGCGGCACCGGGGAGCTGTTTTTT.

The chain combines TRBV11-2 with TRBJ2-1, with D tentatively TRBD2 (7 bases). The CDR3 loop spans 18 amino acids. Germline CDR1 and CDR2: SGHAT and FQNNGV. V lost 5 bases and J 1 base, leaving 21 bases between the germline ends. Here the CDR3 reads CASSPGGGGLSSYNEQFF. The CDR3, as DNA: TGTGCCAGCAGCCCGGGGGGCGGGGGACTCTCATCCTACAATGAGCAGTTCTTC.